This TCR beta chain was recovered during a study of CD8 T cells in ankylosing spondylitis. Quantitative 5'-RACE with molecular barcodes generated TCR beta libraries. TCRdb called the 5' RACE reads again in MiXCR, with one record for every CDR3 protein. The table has approximately 540,000 distinct CDR3 sequences, roughly 13% seen once. Only a few counts were recorded for this clonotype. The antigen remains unidentified. Germline-derived CDR1 and CDR2 are SGHRS and YFSETQ. The CDR3 totals 16 residues. After removal of 4 bases from V and 7 bases from J, the junction contained 10 bases not matched to a gene. Findings and caveats of the study: Disease-linked clones had a CD8+ phenotype and relatively low frequency in peripheral blood. Some of the motif variants had earlier been found in reactive arthritis patients' fluid and blood. The study identified a TCR beta motif of under 10 highly homologous variants that appeared characteristic of ankylosing spondylitis blood. Reportedly, matched ankylosing spondylitis synovial fluid was significantly enriched for disease-linked clones.

The chain is built from TRBV5-1 and TRBJ2-1; 11 bases align to TRBD2. The TCR sequence derives from a male donor with ankylosing spondylitis. The sample consisted of blood, either unsorted or a sorted T cell fraction (not recorded which). The CDR3 reads CASSLQTSGTSNEQFF. The CDR3 coding sequence is TGCGCCAGCAGCCTCCAGACTAGCGGGACATCTAATGAGCAGTTCTTC.